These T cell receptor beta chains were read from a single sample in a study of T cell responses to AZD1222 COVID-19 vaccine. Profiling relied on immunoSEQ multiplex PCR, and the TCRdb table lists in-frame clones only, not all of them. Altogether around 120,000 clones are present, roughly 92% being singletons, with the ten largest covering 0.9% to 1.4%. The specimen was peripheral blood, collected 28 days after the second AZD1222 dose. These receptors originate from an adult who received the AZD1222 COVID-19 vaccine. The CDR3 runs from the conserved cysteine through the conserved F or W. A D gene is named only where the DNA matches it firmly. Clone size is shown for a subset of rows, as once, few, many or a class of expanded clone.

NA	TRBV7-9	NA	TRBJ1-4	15	TGTGCCAGCAGCTTAGAGGCACAGGGTGGTGAAAAACTGTTTTTT	CASSLEAQGGEKLFF
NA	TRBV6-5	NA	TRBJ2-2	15	TGTGCCAGCAGTTACGACTTCGGTAACACCGGGGAGCTGTTTTTT	CASSYDFGNTGELFF
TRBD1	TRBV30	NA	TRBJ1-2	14	TGTGCCTGGAGTCCCGGGACAGGGGTAGATGGCTACACCTTC	CAWSPGTGVDGYTF
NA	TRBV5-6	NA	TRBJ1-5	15	TGTGCCAGCACCAGTAGGGGGTACGGCAATCAGCCCCAGCATTTT	CASTSRGYGNQPQHF
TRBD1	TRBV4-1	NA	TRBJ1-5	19	TGCGCCAGCAGCCAACACGGGACAGGAGGATCTTTGGGCAATCAGCCCCAGCATTTT	CASSQHGTGGSLGNQPQHF
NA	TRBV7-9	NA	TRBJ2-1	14	TGTGCCAGCAGCTTAGGGGCCAGCCGTGGCGAGCAGTTCTTC	CASSLGASRGEQFF
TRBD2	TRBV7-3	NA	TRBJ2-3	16	TGTGCCAGCAGCCCCTCCCCTAGCGGGGGGGGGTCTACGCAGTATTTT	CASSPSPSGGGSTQYF
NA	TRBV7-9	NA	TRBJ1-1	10	TGTGCCGGCGACTGGTGGTGGACTTTCTTT	CAGDWWWTFF
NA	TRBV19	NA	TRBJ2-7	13	TGTGCCAGCCTGCAATCACCGAACCACGAGCAGTACTTC	CASLQSPNHEQYF
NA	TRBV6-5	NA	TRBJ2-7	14	TGTGCCAGCAGTCCCCTCGGGGGGCCATACGAGCAGTACTTC	CASSPLGGPYEQYF
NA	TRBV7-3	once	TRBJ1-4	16	TGTGCCAGCAGCTCAAAGAGAGTTAAAACTAATGAAAAACTGTTTTTT	CASSSKRVKTNEKLFF
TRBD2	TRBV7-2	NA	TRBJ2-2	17	TGTGCCAGCAGCCCAGTGAGCGGGAGGGCCGGAACCGGGGAGCTGTTTTTT	CASSPVSGRAGTGELFF
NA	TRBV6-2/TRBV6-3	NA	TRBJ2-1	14	TGTGCCAGCAGTGACTTTAGTGTTAAATCTGAGCAGTTCTTC	CASSDFSVKSEQFF
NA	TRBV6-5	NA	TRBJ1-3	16	TGTGCCAGCAGTTACTCGCACAGCAGGGAAGGAAACACCATATATTTT	CASSYSHSREGNTIYF
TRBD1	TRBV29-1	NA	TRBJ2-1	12	TGCAGCGTTGCAGGGGGTGGAAATGAGCAGTTCTTC	CSVAGGGNEQFF
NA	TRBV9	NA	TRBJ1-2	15	TGTGCCAGCAGCCCGGACAGCGCCTCCTCCTATGGCTACACCTTC	CASSPDSASSYGYTF
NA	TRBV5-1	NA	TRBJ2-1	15	TGCGCCAGCAGCTTCGAGCTCAGCTCCTACAATGAGCAGTTCTTC	CASSFELSSYNEQFF
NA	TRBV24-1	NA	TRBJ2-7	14	TGTGCCACCAGTGATTTAGCTCCCCCTTACGAGCAGTACTTC	CATSDLAPPYEQYF
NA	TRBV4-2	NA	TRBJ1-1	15	TGTGCCAGCAGCCAAGGGCCCAGAGAGAACACTGAAGCTTTCTTT	CASSQGPRENTEAFF
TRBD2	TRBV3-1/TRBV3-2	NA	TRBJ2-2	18	TGTGCCAGCAGCCAAGAGTTGGCTAGCGGGGGGGCGGCCGGGGAGCTGTTTTTT	CASSQELASGGAAGELFF
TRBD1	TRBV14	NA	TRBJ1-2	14	TGTGCCAGCAGCCCCCGGGACAGGGTCTATGGCTACACCTTC	CASSPRDRVYGYTF
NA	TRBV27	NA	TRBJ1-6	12	TGTGCCAGCAGTTTTCTCGGGTCACCCCTCCACTTT	CASSFLGSPLHF
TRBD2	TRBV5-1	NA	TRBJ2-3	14	TGCGCCAGCAGCTTACTAGCGAGCACAGATACGCAGTATTTT	CASSLLASTDTQYF
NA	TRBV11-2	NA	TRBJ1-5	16	TGTGCCAGCAGCTTAGTTGGGGGCTCGGGTGGTCAGCCCCAGCATTTT	CASSLVGGSGGQPQHF
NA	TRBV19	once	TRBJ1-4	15	TGTGCCAGTAGTCCCTATGCAGGGACTAATGAAAAACTGTTTTTT	CASSPYAGTNEKLFF
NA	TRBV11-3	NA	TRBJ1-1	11	TGTGCCAGCAGCTCCCTCACTGAAGCTTTCTTT	CASSSLTEAFF
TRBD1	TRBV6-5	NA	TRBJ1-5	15	TGTGCCAGCAGACCCACAGGGGGAAGCAATCAGCCCCAGCATTTT	CASRPTGGSNQPQHF
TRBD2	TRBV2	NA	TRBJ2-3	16	TGTGCCAGCAGCCGCTGGACTAGCGGGACCACAGATACGCAGTATTTT	CASSRWTSGTTDTQYF
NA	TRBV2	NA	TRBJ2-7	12	TGTGCCAGCACCGCGGGACCCCGGGCGCAGTACTTC	CASTAGPRAQYF
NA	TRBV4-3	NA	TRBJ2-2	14	TGCGCCAGCAGCCAAGATTTGTTCGGCGGGGAGCTGTTTTTT	CASSQDLFGGELFF
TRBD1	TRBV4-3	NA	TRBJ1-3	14	TGCGCCAGCAGCTCCGGACAGGAAGGCAACACCATATATTTT	CASSSGQEGNTIYF
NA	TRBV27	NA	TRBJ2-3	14	TGTGCCAGCAGTCGTAGGGCCCTCACAGATACGCAGTATTTT	CASSRRALTDTQYF
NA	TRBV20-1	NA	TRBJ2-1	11	TGCAGTGCTAGTCCGGGCAATGAGCAGTTCTTC	CSASPGNEQFF
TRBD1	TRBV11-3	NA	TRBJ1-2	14	TGTGCCAGCAGCCGAGACAGGGCCTCCTATGGCTACACCTTC	CASSRDRASYGYTF
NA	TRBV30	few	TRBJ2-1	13	TGTGCCTGGAGCGGACTGAGAGGCAATGAGCAGTTCTTC	CAWSGLRGNEQFF
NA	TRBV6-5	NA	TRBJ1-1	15	TGTGCCAGCAGTAGAAGGCAGGCCATGAACACTGAAGCTTTCTTT	CASSRRQAMNTEAFF
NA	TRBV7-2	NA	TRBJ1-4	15	TGTGCCAGCAGCTTAGTAGTGGACAGACTCGAAAAACTGTTTTTT	CASSLVVDRLEKLFF
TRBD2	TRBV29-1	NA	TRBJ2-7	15	TGCAGCGGGCGACTAAGCAGCGGGCGGGGGTACGAGCAGTACTTC	CSGRLSSGRGYEQYF
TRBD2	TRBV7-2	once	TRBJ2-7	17	TGTGCCAGCAGCTTCACCGGGACTAGCGGGGGGGCCTACGAGCAGTACTTC	CASSFTGTSGGAYEQYF
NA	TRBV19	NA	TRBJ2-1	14	TGTGCCAGTAGAGAAACGAACTCCTACAATGAGCAGTTCTTC	CASRETNSYNEQFF
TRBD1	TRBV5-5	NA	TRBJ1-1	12	TGTGCCAGCAGCTCACAGGGGCTGGGCGCTTTCTTT	CASSSQGLGAFF
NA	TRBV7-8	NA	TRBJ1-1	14	TGTGCCAGCAGCTTAGAGCGCAGGGCGACTGAAGCTTTCTTT	CASSLERRATEAFF
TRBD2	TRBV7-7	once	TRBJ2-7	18	TGTGCCAGCAGCTTCACCTTTGCTGGGACTAGCGGGAGTTACGAGCAGTACTTC	CASSFTFAGTSGSYEQYF
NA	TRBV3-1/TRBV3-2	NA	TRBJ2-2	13	TGTGCCAGCAGCCAAGTTAGGGACGGGGAGCTGTTTTTT	CASSQVRDGELFF
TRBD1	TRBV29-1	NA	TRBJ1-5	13	TGCAGCGTTGGAGGGACAGCTAATCAGCCCCAGCATTTT	CSVGGTANQPQHF
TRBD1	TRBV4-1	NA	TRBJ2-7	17	TGCGCCAGCAGCCAAGAAACTAACGGACAGGGGGCTAGAAAGCAGTACTTC	CASSQETNGQGARKQYF
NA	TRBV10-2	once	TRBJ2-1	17	TGCGCCAGCAGTGAGCTCCGGGACCCCATTTGGGGCAATGAGCAGTTCTTC	CASSELRDPIWGNEQFF
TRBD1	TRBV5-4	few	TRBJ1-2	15	TGTGCCAGCAGCTTGGCCCAGGGACAGGACTATGGCTACACCTTC	CASSLAQGQDYGYTF
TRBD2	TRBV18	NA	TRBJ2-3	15	TGTGCCAGCTCACTGGGACTAGCGTCTGGAGATACGCAGTATTTT	CASSLGLASGDTQYF
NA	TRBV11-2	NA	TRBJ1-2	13	TGTGCCAGCAGCTTAGGCGGAAACTATGGCTACACCTTC	CASSLGGNYGYTF
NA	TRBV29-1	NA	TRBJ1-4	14	TGCAGCGTTGTTGACGGAAGAACTAATGAAAAACTGTTTTTT	CSVVDGRTNEKLFF
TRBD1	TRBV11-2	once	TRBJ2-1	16	TGTGCCAGCAGCTTAGATCTGGCAGGGGGCTACAATGAGCAGTTCTTC	CASSLDLAGGYNEQFF
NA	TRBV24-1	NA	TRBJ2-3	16	TGTGCCACCAGTGATTTCACCCGGGCGAGCACAGATACGCAGTATTTT	CATSDFTRASTDTQYF
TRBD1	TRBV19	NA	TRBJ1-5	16	TGTGCCAGTAGTCCCGAGACAGGGCGCGTTTTTCAGCCCCAGCATTTT	CASSPETGRVFQPQHF
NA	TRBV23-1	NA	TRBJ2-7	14	TGCGCCAGCAGTCCAGCGGGCAGTTCCTACGAGCAGTACTTC	CASSPAGSSYEQYF